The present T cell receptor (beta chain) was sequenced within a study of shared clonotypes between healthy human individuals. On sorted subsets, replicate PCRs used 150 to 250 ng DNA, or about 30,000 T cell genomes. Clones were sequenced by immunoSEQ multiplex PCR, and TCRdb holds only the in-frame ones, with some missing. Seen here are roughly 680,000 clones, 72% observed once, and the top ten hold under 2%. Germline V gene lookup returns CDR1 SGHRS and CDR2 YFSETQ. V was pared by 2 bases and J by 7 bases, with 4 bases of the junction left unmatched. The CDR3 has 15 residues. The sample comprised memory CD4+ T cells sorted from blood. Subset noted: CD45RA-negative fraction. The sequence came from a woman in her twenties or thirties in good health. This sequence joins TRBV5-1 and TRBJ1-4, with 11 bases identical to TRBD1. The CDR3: CASSFEGTGGEKLFF. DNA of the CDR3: TGCGCCAGCAGCTTCGAGGGGACAGGGGGTGAAAAACTGTTTTTT. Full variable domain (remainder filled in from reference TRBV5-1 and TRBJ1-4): KAGVTQTPRYLIKTRGQQVTLSCSPISGHRSVSWYQQTPGQGLQFLFEYFSETQRNKGNFPGRFSGRQFSNSRSEMNVSTLELGDSALYLCASSFEGTGGEKLFFGSGTQLSVL.